The 8 T cell receptor beta chains in this list originate from one sample, sequenced in a study of shared T cell receptors in the human thymus. Data came from immunoSEQ multiplex PCR; TCRdb stores just in-frame clones and leaves some out. The data show over 450,000 clones, 75% to 85% seen once. These records were also assigned to another study, of human thymus T cells.

Sequenced sample: thymocytes. The receptor set was obtained from a boy under three years old with a congenital heart defect.

The CDR3, as DNA: TGCGCCAGCAGCCAAGATTACTCTGGGGCCAACGTCCTGACTTTC. This sequence encodes CASSQDYSGANVLTF. This chain joins TRBV4-3 and TRBJ2-6, with no clear D. The CDR3 extends over 15 amino acids. Germline loops: CDR1 LGHNA, CDR2 YSLEER. Trimming took 0 bases from V and 0 from J, leaving 3 bases between them.

Worth noting for this clone: One end of the junction is discordant with germline, which a read error may explain. The rearrangement joins TRBV25-1 to TRBJ2-7; 15 bases are shared with TRBD2. Germline CDR1 is MGHDK and CDR2 is SYGVNS. The CDR3 is 17 amino acids. Here the CDR3 reads CASSRGGGTGLAGGTGF. As DNA, the CDR3 is TGTGCCAGCAGTAGAGGGGGGGGGACCGGACTAGCGGGAGGGACTGGCTTC.

V and J are TRBV14 and TRBJ2-1, with D uncertain. V lost 0 bases and J 5 bases, leaving 11 bases between the germline ends. This CDR3 is 15 amino acids long. Germline CDR1 reads SGHDN; CDR2 reads FVKESK. The CDR3: CASSQDRPFHNEQFF. The CDR3 coding sequence is TGTGCCAGCAGCCAAGACAGGCCCTTTCACAATGAGCAGTTCTTC.

The chain is built from TRBV7-9 and TRBJ1-5, with a weak D call TRBD1 (5 bases). V dropped 3 bases and J dropped 5 bases, with 17 bases sitting between them. The V gene's germline CDR1 is SEHNR and CDR2 FQNEAQ (reference sequence). This CDR3 region has 16 residues. CDR3 residues: CASSFGRAGFDQPQHF. CDR3 DNA sequence: TGTGCCAGCAGCTTTGGCAGGGCCGGGTTCGATCAGCCCCAGCATTTT.

The chain couples TRBV4-3 to TRBJ2-7, with 13 bases lining up with TRBD2. CDR3 size: 16 residues. V lost 3 bases to trimming and J lost 5 bases; unmatched junction nucleotides: 7. The germline CDR1 and CDR2 sequences are LGHNA and YSLEER. CDR3 amino acids: CASSQAGTSGNDEQYF. The CDR3 coding sequence is TGCGCCAGCAGCCAGGCCGGGACTAGCGGGAACGACGAGCAGTACTTC.

V gene TRBV14 combines with J gene TRBJ2-1; 8 bases line up with TRBD2. Losses at the gene ends were 2 bases for V and 3 bases for J; bases not matched to a gene: 9. Germline CDR1 and CDR2: SGHDN and FVKESK. CDR3 length equals 17 residues. The CDR3 loop is CASSQMSAAGGYNEQFF. For the CDR3, the DNA is TGTGCCAGCAGCCAAATGAGTGCTGCGGGAGGCTACAATGAGCAGTTCTTC. Filled out from reference TRBV14 and TRBJ2-1, the complete variable domain reads EAGVTQFPSHSVIEKGQTVTLRCDPISGHDNLYWYRRVMGKEIKFLLHFVKESKQDESGMPNNRFLAERTGGTYSTLKVQPAELEDSGVYFCASSQMSAAGGYNEQFFGPGTRLTVL.

This chain connects TRBV5-1 to TRBJ2-1, with D maybe TRBD1 (6 bases). The CDR3 is made up of 13 amino acids. Trimming took off 0 bases at V and 8 bases at J, with 9 bases between the two ends. Germline values: CDR1 SGHRS, CDR2 YFSETQ. The CDR3 loop reads CASSLGGGDEQFF. Here the CDR3 DNA reads TGCGCCAGCAGCTTGGGAGGGGGTGATGAGCAGTTCTTC.

CDR3 protein: CASSQDEGRETQYF. The CDR3 bases are TGCGCCAGCAGCCAAGATGAGGGCCGGGAGACCCAGTACTTC. This chain joins TRBV4-1 and TRBJ2-5, with D maybe TRBD2 (5 bases). Trimming took off 0 bases at V and 5 bases at J, with 10 bases between the two ends. Germline assignment: CDR1 MGHRA and CDR2 YSYEKL. The CDR3 has 14 residues.